The TCR beta chain described here comes from a study of blood T cell repertoires in COVID-19. Authors' methods: From reference gene primer amplification, estimates of nucleated cell counts were derived. The assay was immunoSEQ multiplex PCR, and TCRdb's table has in-frame clones only and misses some. V and J calls and clone size follow that table, whereas D and trimming were derived from the DNA. The table lists roughly 260,000 clones, over 80% of them singletons. Participants were placed into cohorts based on the clinical history they reported. This CDR3 has 15 residues. V lost 2 bases and J lost 5; bases outside the gene matches: 5. From germline, CDR1 is LNHDA and CDR2 SQIVND (reference sequence).

The sequenced material came from PBMCs or T cells enriched from blood (not recorded which). The source of this sequence is a woman aged 25-40 years with acute COVID-19. The chain is built from TRBV19 and TRBJ1-5, with 8 bases that match TRBD1. CDR3 DNA: TGTGCCAGTAGTATAAGCGGGACAGGTTATCAGCCCCAGCATTTT. It specifies CASSISGTGYQPQHF. Combining the CDR3 with reference TRBV19 and TRBJ1-5 gives the whole variable domain DGGITQSPKYLFRKEGQNVTLSCEQNLNHDAMYWYRQDPGQGLRLIYYSQIVNDFQKGDIAEGYSVSREKKESFPLTVTSAQKNPTAFYLCASSISGTGYQPQHFGDGTRLSIL.